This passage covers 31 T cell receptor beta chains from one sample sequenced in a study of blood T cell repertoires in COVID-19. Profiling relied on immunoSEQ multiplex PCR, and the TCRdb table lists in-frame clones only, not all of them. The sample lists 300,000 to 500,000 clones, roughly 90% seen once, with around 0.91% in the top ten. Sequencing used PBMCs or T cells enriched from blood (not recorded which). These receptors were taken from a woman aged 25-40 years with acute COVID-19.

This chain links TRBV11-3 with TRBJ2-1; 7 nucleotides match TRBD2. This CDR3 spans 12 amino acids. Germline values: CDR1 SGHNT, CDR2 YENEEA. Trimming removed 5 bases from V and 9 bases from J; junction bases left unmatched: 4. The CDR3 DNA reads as TGTGCCAGCAGCCTGGGGGGGGGTGAGCAGTTCTTC. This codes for CASSLGGGEQFF.

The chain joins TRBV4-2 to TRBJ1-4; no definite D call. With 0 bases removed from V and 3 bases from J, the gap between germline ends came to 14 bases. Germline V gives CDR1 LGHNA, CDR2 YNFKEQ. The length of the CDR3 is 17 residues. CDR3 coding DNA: TGTGCCAGCAGCCAAGAAAAATGGGTGAGGTCTAATGAAAAACTGTTTTTT. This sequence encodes CASSQEKWVRSNEKLFF.

The CDR3 bases are TGTGCCAGCAGCGCATCCCGGACAGGGGGTAACACCGGGGAGCTGTTTTTT. Its protein product is CASSASRTGGNTGELFF. V usage is TRBV9 and J usage is TRBJ2-2; 10 bases match TRBD1. CDR3 length equals 17 residues. CDR1 is SGDLS and CDR2 is YYNGEE in the germline V gene. Trimming cost V 3 bases and J 2 bases; bases outside gene matches: 7.

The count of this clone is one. In DNA form, the CDR3 reads TGTGCCAGCAGCCAAGGAGGTAACTATGGCTACACCTTC. Amino acid sequence: CASSQGGNYGYTF. The chain combines TRBV3-1 (or the pseudogene TRBV3-2) with TRBJ1-2; D unresolved. The CDR3 spans 13 residues. Germline assignment: CDR1 LGHDT and CDR2 YNNKEL (reference sequence). Trimming took 1 base from V and 1 from J, leaving 4 bases between them.

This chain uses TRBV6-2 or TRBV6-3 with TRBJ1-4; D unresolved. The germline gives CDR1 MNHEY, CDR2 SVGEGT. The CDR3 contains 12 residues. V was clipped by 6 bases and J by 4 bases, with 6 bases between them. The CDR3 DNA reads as TGTGCCAGCAGCAGAGATAATGAAAAACTGTTTTTT. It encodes CASSRDNEKLFF.

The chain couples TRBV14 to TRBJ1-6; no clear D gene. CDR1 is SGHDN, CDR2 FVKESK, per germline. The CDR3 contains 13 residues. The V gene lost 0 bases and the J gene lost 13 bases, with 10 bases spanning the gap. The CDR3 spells CASSQDRRDPLHF. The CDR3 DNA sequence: TGTGCCAGCAGCCAAGATCGTCGAGATCCCCTCCACTTT. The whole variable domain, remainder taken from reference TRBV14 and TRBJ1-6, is EAGVTQFPSHSVIEKGQTVTLRCDPISGHDNLYWYRRVMGKEIKFLLHFVKESKQDESGMPNNRFLAERTGGTYSTLKVQPAELEDSGVYFCASSQDRRDPLHFGNGTRLTVT.

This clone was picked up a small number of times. The CDR3 here is CASSPHRTGLSTDTQYF. The CDR3 DNA sequence: TGCGCCAGCAGTCCCCATCGGACAGGCCTAAGCACAGATACGCAGTATTTT. The V call is TRBV23-1, the J call TRBJ2-3; 7 nucleotides line up with TRBD1. TRBV23-1 is an open reading frame whose function is uncertain. V dropped 4 bases and J dropped 0; count of bases not matched to a gene: 10. This CDR3 contains 17 residues.

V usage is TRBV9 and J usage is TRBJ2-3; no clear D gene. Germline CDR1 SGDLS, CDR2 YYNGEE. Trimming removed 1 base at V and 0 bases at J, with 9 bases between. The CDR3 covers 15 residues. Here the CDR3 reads CASSVLSTSTDTQYF. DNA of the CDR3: TGTGCCAGCAGCGTACTGTCTACTAGCACAGATACGCAGTATTTT.

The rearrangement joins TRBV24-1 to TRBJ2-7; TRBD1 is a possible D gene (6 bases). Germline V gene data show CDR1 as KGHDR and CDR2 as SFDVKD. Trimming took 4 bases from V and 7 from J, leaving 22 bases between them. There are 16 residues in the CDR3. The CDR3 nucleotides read TGTGCCACCAGTGACCCTGGCAAAGACAGGAATGGTGAGCAGTACTTC. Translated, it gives CATSDPGKDRNGEQYF.

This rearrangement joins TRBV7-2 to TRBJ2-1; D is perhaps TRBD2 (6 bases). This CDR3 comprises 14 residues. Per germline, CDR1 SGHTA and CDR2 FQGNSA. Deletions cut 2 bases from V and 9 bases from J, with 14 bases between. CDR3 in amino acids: CASSLRWGEGEQFF. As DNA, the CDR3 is TGTGCCAGCAGCTTACGGTGGGGGGAAGGTGAGCAGTTCTTC.

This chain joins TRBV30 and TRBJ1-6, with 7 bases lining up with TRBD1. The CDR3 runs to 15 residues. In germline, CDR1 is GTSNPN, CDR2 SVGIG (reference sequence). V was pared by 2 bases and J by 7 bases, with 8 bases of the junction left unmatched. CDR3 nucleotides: TGTGCCTGGAGTCCCTGGACAGGCGAAAATTCACCCCTCCACTTT. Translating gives CAWSPWTGENSPLHF.

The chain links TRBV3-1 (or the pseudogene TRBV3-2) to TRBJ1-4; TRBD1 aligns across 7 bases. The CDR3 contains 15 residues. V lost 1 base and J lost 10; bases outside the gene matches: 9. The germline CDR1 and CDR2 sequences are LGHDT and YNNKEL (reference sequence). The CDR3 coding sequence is TGTGCCAGCAGCCAAGGTTTGACAGGGCGGGCAAAACTGTTTTTT. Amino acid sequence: CASSQGLTGRAKLFF.

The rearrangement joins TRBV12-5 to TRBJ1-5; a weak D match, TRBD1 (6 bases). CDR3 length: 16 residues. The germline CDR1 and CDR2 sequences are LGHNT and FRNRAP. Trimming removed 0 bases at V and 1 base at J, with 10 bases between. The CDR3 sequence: CASGLVTGTSNQPQHF. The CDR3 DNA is TGTGCTAGTGGTTTGGTCACAGGGACGAGCAATCAGCCCCAGCATTTT. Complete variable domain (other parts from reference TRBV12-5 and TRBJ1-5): DARVTQTPRHKVTEMGQEVTMRCQPILGHNTVFWYRQTMMQGLELLAYFRNRAPLDDSGMPKDRFSAEMPDATLATLKIQPSEPRDSAVYFCASGLVTGTSNQPQHFGDGTRLSIL.

CDR3 bases: TGTGCCAGCACCTTATCCGGCAGGGGGGCCTATGGCTACACCTTC. This encodes CASTLSGRGAYGYTF. The chain couples TRBV28 to TRBJ1-2; 7 bases agree with TRBD1. CDR1 and CDR2 from the germline V gene are MDHEN and SYDVKM. The CDR3 is 15 amino acids. With 7 bases clipped from V and 4 bases from J, the junction kept 12 bases outside the gene matches.

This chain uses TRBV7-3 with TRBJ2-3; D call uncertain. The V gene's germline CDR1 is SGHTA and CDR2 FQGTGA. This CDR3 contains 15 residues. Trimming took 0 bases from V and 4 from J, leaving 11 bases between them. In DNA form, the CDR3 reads TGTGCCAGCAGCTTAACTCCTAGTACCGCAGATACGCAGTATTTT. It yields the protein CASSLTPSTADTQYF.

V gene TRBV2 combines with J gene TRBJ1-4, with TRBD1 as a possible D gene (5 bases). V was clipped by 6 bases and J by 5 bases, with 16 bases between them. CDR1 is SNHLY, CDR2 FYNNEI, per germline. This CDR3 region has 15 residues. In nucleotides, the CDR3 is TGTGCCAGCAGCGAAAGCCCCGGGGGGAATGAAAAACTGTTTTTT. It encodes CASSESPGGNEKLFF.

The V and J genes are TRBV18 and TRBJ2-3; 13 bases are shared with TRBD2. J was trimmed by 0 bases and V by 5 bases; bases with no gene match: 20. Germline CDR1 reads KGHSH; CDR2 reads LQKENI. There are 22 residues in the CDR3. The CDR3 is CASSTTDWTSGGRDSSTDTQYF. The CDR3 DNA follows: TGTGCCAGCTCAACTACGGATTGGACTAGCGGGGGCCGAGACTCTAGCACAGATACGCAGTATTTT.

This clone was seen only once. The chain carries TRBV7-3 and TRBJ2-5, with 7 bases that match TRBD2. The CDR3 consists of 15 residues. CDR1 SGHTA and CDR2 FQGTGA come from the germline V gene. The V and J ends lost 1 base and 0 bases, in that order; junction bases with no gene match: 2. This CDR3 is CASSLSGSYQETQYF. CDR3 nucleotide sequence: TGTGCCAGCAGCTTAAGCGGGAGCTACCAAGAGACCCAGTACTTC.

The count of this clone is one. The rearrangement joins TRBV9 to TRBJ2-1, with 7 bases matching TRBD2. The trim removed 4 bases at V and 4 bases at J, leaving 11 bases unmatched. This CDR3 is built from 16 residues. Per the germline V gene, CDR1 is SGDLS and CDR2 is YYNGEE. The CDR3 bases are TGTGCCAGCAGCCCCCCGGGGGGTGGGGAATACAATGAGCAGTTCTTC. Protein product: CASSPPGGGEYNEQFF.

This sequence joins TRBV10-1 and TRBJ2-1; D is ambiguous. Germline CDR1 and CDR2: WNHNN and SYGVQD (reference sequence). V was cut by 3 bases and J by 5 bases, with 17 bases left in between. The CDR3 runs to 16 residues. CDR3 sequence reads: CASSESGKARNNEQFF. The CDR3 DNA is TGCGCCAGCAGTGAAAGTGGTAAAGCCCGAAACAATGAGCAGTTCTTC.

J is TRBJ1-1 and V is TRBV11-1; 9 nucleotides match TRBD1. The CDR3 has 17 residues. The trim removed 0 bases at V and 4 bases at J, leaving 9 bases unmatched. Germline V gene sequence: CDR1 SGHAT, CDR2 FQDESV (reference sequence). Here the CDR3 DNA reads TGTGCCAGCAGCTTAGCGGGGGACAGGGCCCGGAGCACTGAAGCTTTCTTT. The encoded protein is CASSLAGDRARSTEAFF.

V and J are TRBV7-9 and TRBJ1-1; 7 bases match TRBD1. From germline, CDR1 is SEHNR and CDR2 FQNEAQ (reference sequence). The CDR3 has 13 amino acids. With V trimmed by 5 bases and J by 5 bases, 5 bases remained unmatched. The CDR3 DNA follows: TGTGCCAGCAGCCGAACAGGGGCGACTGAAGCTTTCTTT. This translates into CASSRTGATEAFF.

The CDR3 region is CASSRRDQPQHF. The CDR3 DNA is TGTGCCAGCAGTCGGAGGGATCAGCCCCAGCATTTT. J is TRBJ1-5 and V is TRBV6-5; D is ambiguous. The CDR3 covers 12 residues. CDR1 and CDR2 (germline): MNHEY, SVGAGI. Trimming took off 5 bases at V and 5 bases at J, with 7 bases between the two ends.

This CDR3 reads CASIPGGGNTIYF. The CDR3 DNA sequence: TGTGCCAGCATCCCTGGAGGCGGGAACACCATATATTTT. This chain uses TRBV6-5 with TRBJ1-3; D remains ambiguous. The germline V and J ends were trimmed by 7 bases and 7 bases, with 14 bases remaining between them. The CDR3 contains 13 residues. Germline loops: CDR1 MNHEY, CDR2 SVGAGI.

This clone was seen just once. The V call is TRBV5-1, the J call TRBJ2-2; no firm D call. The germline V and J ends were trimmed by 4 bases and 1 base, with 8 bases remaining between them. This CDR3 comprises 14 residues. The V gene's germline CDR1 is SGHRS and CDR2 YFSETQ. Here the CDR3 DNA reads TGCGCCAGCAGCACTATACAGAACACCGGGGAGCTGTTTTTT. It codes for CASSTIQNTGELFF.

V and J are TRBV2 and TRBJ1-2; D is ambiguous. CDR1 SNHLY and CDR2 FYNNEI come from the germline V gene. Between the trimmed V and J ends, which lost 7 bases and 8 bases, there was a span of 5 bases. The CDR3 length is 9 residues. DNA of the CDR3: TGTGCCAGCAATTCGGGCTACACCTTC. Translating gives CASNSGYTF.

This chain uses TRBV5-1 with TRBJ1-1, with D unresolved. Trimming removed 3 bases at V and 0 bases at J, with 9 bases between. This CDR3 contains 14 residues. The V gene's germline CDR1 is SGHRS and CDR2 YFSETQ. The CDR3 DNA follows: TGCGCCAGCAGCTCCCGTGGAGTGAACACTGAAGCTTTCTTT. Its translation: CASSSRGVNTEAFF.

The CDR3 DNA reads TGTGCCAGCAGCCAAGCCTGGACAGGAACATCAGCTTTCTTT. It codes for CASSQAWTGTSAFF. This chain connects TRBV3-1 (or the pseudogene TRBV3-2) to TRBJ1-1, with TRBD1 identical over 7 bases. This CDR3 has 14 amino acids. The V gene end was trimmed by 1 base and the J gene end by 10 bases; junction bases not matched to a gene: 9. CDR1 and CDR2 (germline): LGHDT, YNNKEL (reference sequence).

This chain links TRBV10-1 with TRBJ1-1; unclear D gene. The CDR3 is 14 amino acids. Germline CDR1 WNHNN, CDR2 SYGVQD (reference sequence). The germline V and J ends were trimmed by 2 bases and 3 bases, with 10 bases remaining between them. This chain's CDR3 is CASSERVGDTEAFF. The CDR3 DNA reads TGCGCCAGCAGTGAGAGAGTGGGCGACACTGAAGCTTTCTTT.

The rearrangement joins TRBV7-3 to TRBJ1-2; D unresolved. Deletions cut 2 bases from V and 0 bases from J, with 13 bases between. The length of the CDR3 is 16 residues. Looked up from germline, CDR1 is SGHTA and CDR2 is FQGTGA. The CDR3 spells CASSLGSLNPNYGYTF. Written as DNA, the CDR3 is TGTGCCAGCAGCTTAGGCTCCCTGAATCCTAACTATGGCTACACCTTC.

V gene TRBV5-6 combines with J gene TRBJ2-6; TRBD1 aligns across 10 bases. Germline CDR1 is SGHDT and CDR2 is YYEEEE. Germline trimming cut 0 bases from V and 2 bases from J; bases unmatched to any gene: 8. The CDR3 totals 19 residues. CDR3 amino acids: CASSLENSGTGAGANVLTF. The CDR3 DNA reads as TGTGCCAGCAGCTTGGAGAATTCCGGGACAGGGGCTGGGGCCAACGTCCTGACTTTC.